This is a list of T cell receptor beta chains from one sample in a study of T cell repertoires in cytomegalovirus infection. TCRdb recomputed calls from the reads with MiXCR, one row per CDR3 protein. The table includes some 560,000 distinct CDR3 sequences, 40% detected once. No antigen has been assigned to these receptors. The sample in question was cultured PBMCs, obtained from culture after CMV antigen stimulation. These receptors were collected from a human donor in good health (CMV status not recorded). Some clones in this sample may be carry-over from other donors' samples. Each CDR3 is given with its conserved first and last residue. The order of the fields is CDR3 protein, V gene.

CATARPGLAGGSGEETQYF TRBV10-3
CASSRVLPGLRSGNTIYF TRBV4-1
CASTHSRAKRFTDTQYF TRBV7-6
CATAGAVGQPQHF TRBV10-3
CASRYRGLTGELFF TRBV6-2/TRBV6-3
CASSPGTGGGNEQFF TRBV12-3/TRBV12-4
CASSWTRGGETQYF TRBV7-2
CATSRSNRGGNQPQHF TRBV15
CASRIATDTQYF TRBV2
CASSNSRGYGYTF TRBV7-8
CASSPMPGSGDTQYF TRBV7-2
CASSPRPPYEQYF TRBV7-2
CASSINRGNEQYF TRBV12-3/TRBV12-4
CASSILWSGEQFF TRBV19
CASSHSGASTDTQYF TRBV12-3/TRBV12-4
CASSFWGQENTEALF TRBV12-3/TRBV12-4
CASTSQIGGELFF TRBV7-2
CSVEDGSGVVLF TRBV29-1
CASSPRESYEQYF TRBV18
CAISDESSGGYETQYF TRBV10-3
CASGFGYAQYF TRBV12-5
CASSSTGATYNEQFF TRBV7-2
CASSSSPGGTEAFF TRBV7-2
CASTDRGARNEQFF TRBV6-2/TRBV6-3
CASSYRGSPRNTIYF TRBV27
CASSGGQGGYAGELFF TRBV7-8
CSALMWSRQFF TRBV29-1
CASSPGGAGEDTQYF TRBV7-2
CASSLEGGGLRLGEQYF TRBV7-6
CATLPPTGNTIYF TRBV12-3/TRBV12-4
CASSQESGATYNEQFF TRBV14
CASSYLPGGTDTQYF TRBV6-6
CASGMGTAAEPNQPQHF TRBV7-9
CASSYAKLPYNEQFF TRBV6-2/TRBV6-3
CASSVQGHTIYF TRBV19
CASSRTGVSDTQYF TRBV6-8
CASSFDWENEQFF TRBV27